A selection of T cell receptor beta chains follows, all from one sample in a study of blood T cell repertoires in COVID-19. Generated by immunoSEQ multiplex PCR, the TCRdb table keeps only in-frame clones and is missing some. The sample has roughly 500,000 clones; roughly nine tenths are singletons. The sample taken for sequencing was peripheral blood. The receptor source for this set is a man aged 18 to 30 with COVID-19, enrolled during active disease. Each CDR3 is given with its conserved first and last residue. D genes are given only for firm matches. Clone size is shown for a subset of rows, as once, few, many or a class of expanded clone.

clone_size,j_call,d_call,v_call,cdr3_nt,cdr3_aa
.,TRBJ2-2,.,TRBV5-4,TGTGCCAGCAGCTTAGAAACGGGGAACACCGGGGAGCTGTTTTTT,CASSLETGNTGELFF
.,TRBJ2-7,TRBD2,TRBV6-4,TGTGCCAGCAGTGAACGGGCGGGGGTGGCCTACGAGCAGTACTTC,CASSERAGVAYEQYF
.,TRBJ2-5,.,TRBV7-9,TGTGCCAGCAGCCTCCACTGGGGGGGCGCAGAACAGACCCAGTACTTC,CASSLHWGGAEQTQYF
.,TRBJ2-1,TRBD1,TRBV11-2,TGTGCCAGCAGCTTCCCACGGGACAGGGTATCCTACAATGAGCAGTTCTTC,CASSFPRDRVSYNEQFF
.,TRBJ2-2,.,TRBV4-1,TGCGCCAGCAGCCAAGAGCCTAGCTGGACCGGGGAGCTGTTTTTT,CASSQEPSWTGELFF
.,TRBJ2-7,TRBD2,TRBV4-1,TGCGCCAGCAGCCAGGCGACTAGCGGGGGGGTCTACGAGCAGTACTTC,CASSQATSGGVYEQYF
.,TRBJ1-5,.,TRBV7-8,TGTGCCAGCAGCCCAGGGCCCGATCAGCCCCAGCATTTT,CASSPGPDQPQHF
.,TRBJ2-7,TRBD1,TRBV9,TGTGCCAGCAGCGTCCGACAGGGTGCATCCGAGCAGTACTTC,CASSVRQGASEQYF
.,TRBJ1-5,TRBD1,TRBV3-1/TRBV3-2,TGTGCCAGCAGCCGCCGACAGGGGTCCCGGCCCCAGCATTTT,CASSRRQGSRPQHF
.,TRBJ2-7,TRBD2,TRBV7-8,TGTGCCAGCAGCTCCGGGGGTAGCGGGGAATACGAGCAGTACTTC,CASSSGGSGEYEQYF
.,TRBJ1-1,.,TRBV19,TGTGCCAGTAGTACCGGGGGGAACACTGAAGCTTTCTTT,CASSTGGNTEAFF
.,TRBJ2-5,.,TRBV11-3,TGTGCCAGCAGCTTTGCAGGGGCCGAGACCCAGTACTTC,CASSFAGAETQYF
.,TRBJ2-5,TRBD2,TRBV5-1,TGCGCCAGCAGCCAGGGACTAGCGGGAGCAGAGACCCAGTACTTC,CASSQGLAGAETQYF
.,TRBJ2-5,.,TRBV24-1,TGTGCCACCAGTGACCCTAGACAGCGACAAGAGACCCAGTACTTC,CATSDPRQRQETQYF
.,TRBJ2-5,TRBD1,TRBV2,TGTGCCAGCAGTTTCGGACAGGGGGCTTCAGAGACCCAGTACTTC,CASSFGQGASETQYF
once,TRBJ2-1,TRBD2,TRBV5-1,TGCGCCAGCAGCTTGTTGGCTAGCGGGGGGGCCCTCAATGAGCAGTTCTTC,CASSLLASGGALNEQFF
.,TRBJ2-4,.,TRBV9,TGTGCCAGCAGCGTAGACGGGGGTCGGGGCATTCAGTACTTC,CASSVDGGRGIQYF
.,TRBJ2-5,.,TRBV5-1,TGCGCCAGCAGCTTGTCCCTTCAGGGTTGGGAGACCCAGTACTTC,CASSLSLQGWETQYF
.,TRBJ1-3,.,TRBV3-1/TRBV3-2,TGTGCCAGCAGCCCGAGACAGTCCTCTAGAGACACCATATATTTT,CASSPRQSSRDTIYF
.,TRBJ1-2,.,TRBV19,TGTGCCAGCCAGAGGGCTAATAACTATGGCTACACCTTC,CASQRANNYGYTF